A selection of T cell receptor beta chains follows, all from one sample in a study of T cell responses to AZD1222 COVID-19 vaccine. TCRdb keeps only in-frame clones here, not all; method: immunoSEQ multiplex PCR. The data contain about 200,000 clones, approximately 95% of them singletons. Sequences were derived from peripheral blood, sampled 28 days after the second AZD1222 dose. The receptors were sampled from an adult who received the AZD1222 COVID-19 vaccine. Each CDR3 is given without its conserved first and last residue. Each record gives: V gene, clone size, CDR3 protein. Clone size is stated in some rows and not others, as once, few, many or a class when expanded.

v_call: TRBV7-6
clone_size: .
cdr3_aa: ASSPGTGNGSPLH

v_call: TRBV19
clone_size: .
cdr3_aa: ASSLAGQAYGYT

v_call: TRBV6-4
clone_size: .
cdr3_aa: ASSAQGANTEAF

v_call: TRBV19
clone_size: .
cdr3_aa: ASSTPRSDYGYT

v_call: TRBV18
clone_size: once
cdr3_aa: ASSPPAGMNTEAF

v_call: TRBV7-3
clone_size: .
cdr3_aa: ASSLGTDNSPLH

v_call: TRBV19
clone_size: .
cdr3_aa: ASSMPSRGLTDTQY

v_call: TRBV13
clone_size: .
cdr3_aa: ASSLSGTGPEAF

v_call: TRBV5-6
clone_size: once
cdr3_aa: ASSGGLNSPLH

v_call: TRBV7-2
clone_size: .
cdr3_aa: ASSYVGQGRDEQF

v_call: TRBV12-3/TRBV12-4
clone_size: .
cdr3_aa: ASSRSSGAGT

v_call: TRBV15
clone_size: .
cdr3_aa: ATSRGGQRSYNEQF

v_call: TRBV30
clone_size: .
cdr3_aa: AWSVKPSVNNEQF

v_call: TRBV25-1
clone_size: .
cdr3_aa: ASSGPLRTQY

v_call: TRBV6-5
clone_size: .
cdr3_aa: ASSYSTEDQPQH

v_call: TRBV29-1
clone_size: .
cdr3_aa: SVVRGGQPNEKLF